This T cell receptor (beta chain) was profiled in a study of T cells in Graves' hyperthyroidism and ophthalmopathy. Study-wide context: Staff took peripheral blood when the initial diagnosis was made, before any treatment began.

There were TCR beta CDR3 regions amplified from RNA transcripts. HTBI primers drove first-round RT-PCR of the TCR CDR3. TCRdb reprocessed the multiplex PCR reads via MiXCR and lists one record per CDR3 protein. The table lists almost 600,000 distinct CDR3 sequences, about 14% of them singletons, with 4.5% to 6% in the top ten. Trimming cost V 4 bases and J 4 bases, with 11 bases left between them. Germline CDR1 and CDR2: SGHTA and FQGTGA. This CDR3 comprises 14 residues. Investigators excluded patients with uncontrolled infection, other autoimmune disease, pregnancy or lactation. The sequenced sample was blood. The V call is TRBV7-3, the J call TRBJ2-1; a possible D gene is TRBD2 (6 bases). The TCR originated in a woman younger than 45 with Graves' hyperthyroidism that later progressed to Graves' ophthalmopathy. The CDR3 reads CASSSPGRYNEQFF. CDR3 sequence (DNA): TGTGCCAGCAGCTCCCCCGGGAGATACAATGAGCAGTTCTTC.